This TCR beta chain was recovered during a study of T cell responses to AZD1222 COVID-19 vaccine. General study results and limits: Spike-specific TCRs gained breadth and depth after people received two AZD1222 doses. Just 5 to 7 AZD1222 recipients were seropositive at baseline. Donors were chiefly white British, with a greater number of females, and clonal diversity was perhaps underestimated.

Comments on this clone: Antigen specificity is unknown.

Measured with immunoSEQ multiplex PCR; TCRdb has only the in-frame clones, and not every one. The table has 120,000 or so clones, approximately 86% seen once. Germline assignment: CDR1 SQVTM and CDR2 ANQGSEA. The germline V and J ends were trimmed by 6 bases and 2 bases, with 7 bases remaining between them. There are 11 residues in the CDR3. This receptor was taken from an adult who received the AZD1222 COVID-19 vaccine. The sequencing here drew on peripheral blood, taken 28 days after the second AZD1222 dose. The genes are TRBV29-1 and TRBJ1-1; the D is unclear. The CDR3 spells CSVVPNTEAFF. The CDR3 region has the DNA TGCAGCGTCGTCCCTAACACTGAAGCTTTCTTT. Looking up the rest from reference TRBV29-1 and TRBJ1-1 gives the full variable domain: SAVISQKPSRDICQRGTSLTIQCQVDSQVTMMFWYRQQPGQSLTLIATANQGSEATYESGFVIDKFPISRPNLTFSTLTVSNMSPEDSSIYLCSVVPNTEAFFGQGTRLTVV.